A single sample is the source of the 17 T cell receptor beta chains below, sequenced in a study of somatic mutations in cytotoxic T cells in rheumatoid arthritis. Here immunoSEQ multiplex PCR was the method, and the copy in TCRdb shows in-frame clones only, minus some. Of 18,000 or so clones listed, less than 85% were seen once; the top ten hold roughly a fifth. The material sequenced was CD8+ T cells sorted from blood. The receptors here all came from a woman between 55 and 75 years old in good health.

V is TRBV6-5 and J is TRBJ1-2, with D hard to call. The CDR3 sequence is 14 residues long. Germline V gene sequence: CDR1 MNHEY, CDR2 SVGAGI. The germline V and J ends were trimmed by 6 bases and 3 bases, with 14 bases remaining between them. The CDR3 bases are TGTGCCAGCAGCTCTTTGTATGGAGACTATGGCTACACCTTC. As protein: CASSSLYGDYGYTF.

This chain joins TRBV6-5 and TRBJ1-1; TRBD1 matches at 8 bases. Germline loops: CDR1 MNHEY, CDR2 SVGAGI. J was trimmed by 1 base and V by 6 bases; bases with no gene match: 4. This CDR3 is 14 amino acids long. The CDR3 loop is CASSAGTGNTEAFF. The CDR3 DNA follows: TGTGCCAGCAGCGCCGGGACAGGGAACACTGAAGCTTTCTTT.

This clone has more than one count but fewer than ten. The chain has TRBV7-2 and TRBJ1-2; D is ambiguous. Trimming cost V 5 bases and J 6 bases, with 10 bases left between them. Germline CDR1 is SGHTA and CDR2 is FQGNSA. This CDR3 has 12 residues. DNA of the CDR3: TGTGCCAGCAGCCCACGGACGGATGGCTACACCTTC. It encodes CASSPRTDGYTF.

The rearrangement joins TRBV30 to TRBJ1-5, with a possible D match to TRBD1 (5 bases). Germline V gives CDR1 GTSNPN, CDR2 SVGIG (reference sequence). V was clipped by 0 bases and J by 2 bases, with 5 bases between them. There are 13 residues in the CDR3. The DNA for the CDR3 is TGTGCCTGGAGTGTAGGGGGCAATCAGCCCCAGCATTTT. Its translation: CAWSVGGNQPQHF.

This clone was observed a handful of times. The chain is built from TRBV18 and TRBJ2-7, with D perhaps being TRBD1 or TRBD2 (5 bases each). With 3 bases removed from V and 0 bases from J, the gap between germline ends came to 15 bases. From germline, CDR1 is KGHSH and CDR2 LQKENI. The CDR3 covers 16 residues. This chain's CDR3 is CASSPGEQVPSYEQYF. The CDR3 bases are TGTGCCAGCTCACCGGGGGAACAGGTCCCCTCCTACGAGCAGTACTTC.

The chain has TRBV30 and TRBJ2-7; D assignment may be TRBD1 or TRBD2 (5 bases each). This CDR3 spans 13 amino acids. V gave up 5 bases and J gave up 0 bases, with 11 bases separating them. In germline, CDR1 is GTSNPN, CDR2 SVGIG (reference sequence). The CDR3 spells CAWGDPYSYEQYF. CDR3 bases: TGTGCCTGGGGGGACCCCTACTCCTACGAGCAGTACTTC.

The V gene is TRBV11-2, the J gene TRBJ1-4; tentatively, D is TRBD1 (5 bases). Trimming took 8 bases from V and 7 from J, leaving 11 bases between them. From germline, CDR1 is SGHAT and CDR2 FQNNGV. CDR3 length equals 12 residues. For the CDR3, the DNA is TGTGCCAGCGGGGACCGGGTTGAAAAACTGTTTTTT. Translation: CASGDRVEKLFF.

The V gene is TRBV29-1, the J gene TRBJ1-1, with D perhaps TRBD1 (6 bases). V lost 1 base to trimming and J lost 5 bases, with 20 bases between them. This CDR3 region has 16 residues. Germline V gene lookup returns CDR1 SQVTM and CDR2 ANQGSEA. The CDR3 DNA follows: TGCAGCGTTGAAGCTCCCGGGACAAGGAGTCGGACTGAAGCTTTCTTT. Its translation is CSVEAPGTRSRTEAFF. Full variable domain (missing parts from reference TRBV29-1 and TRBJ1-1): SAVISQKPSRDICQRGTSLTIQCQVDSQVTMMFWYRQQPGQSLTLIATANQGSEATYESGFVIDKFPISRPNLTFSTLTVSNMSPEDSSIYLCSVEAPGTRSRTEAFFGQGTRLTVV.

This rearrangement joins TRBV11-3 to TRBJ2-7; 7 bases agree with TRBD2. The V gene end was trimmed by 6 bases and the J gene end by 3 bases; junction bases not matched to a gene: 8. The CDR3 has 14 residues. Per the germline V gene, CDR1 is SGHNT and CDR2 is YENEEA. The CDR3 sequence is CASSSAGENYEQYF. In DNA form, the CDR3 reads TGTGCCAGCAGTTCGGCGGGGGAGAACTACGAGCAGTACTTC.

The chain combines TRBV10-1 with TRBJ1-1; D gene ambiguous. CDR3 length: 15 amino acids. Germline V gives CDR1 WNHNN, CDR2 SYGVQD (reference sequence). V was cut by 3 bases and J by 0 bases, with 11 bases left in between. The CDR3 here is CASSDLKGLNTEAFF. Here the CDR3 DNA reads TGCGCCAGCAGTGACTTGAAGGGCTTGAACACTGAAGCTTTCTTT.

Only one count was recorded for this clone. The V gene is TRBV7-9, the J gene TRBJ2-5, with a possible D match to TRBD1 (5 bases). Trimming left V 1 base short and J 5 bases short, with 11 bases between. Germline CDR1 is SEHNR and CDR2 is FQNEAQ (reference sequence). The length of the CDR3 is 14 residues. CDR3 nucleotide sequence: TGTGCCAGCAGCTTAGTGGGGCTGGGTGAGACCCAGTACTTC. Its translation: CASSLVGLGETQYF.

The table lists this clone with a count of one. The rearrangement links TRBV5-6 to TRBJ1-1; D is uncertain. Germline values: CDR1 SGHDT, CDR2 YYEEEE. The CDR3 contains 15 residues. V was pared by 4 bases and J by 0 bases, with 13 bases between. DNA for the CDR3: TGTGCCAGCAGCGCGGGTCCTCACTTGAACACTGAAGCTTTCTTT. It specifies CASSAGPHLNTEAFF.

In this sample, this clone turned up a few times. The chain combines TRBV7-9 with TRBJ1-1, with D possibly being TRBD1 (5 bases). The CDR3 extends over 15 amino acids. Germline V gene lookup returns CDR1 SEHNR and CDR2 FQNEAQ (reference sequence). Trimming stripped 5 bases from V and 4 bases from J, with 17 bases between. The CDR3 nucleotides read TGTGCCAGCAGCCAAATCCAGGGCTTACCCACTGAAGCTTTCTTT. Protein product: CASSQIQGLPTEAFF.

The chain links TRBV5-1 to TRBJ2-7; TRBD1 aligns across 8 bases. The germline V gene encodes CDR1 SGHRS and CDR2 YFSETQ. V gave up 5 bases and J gave up 4 bases; unmatched junction bases: 8. The CDR3 has 14 residues. In nucleotides, the CDR3 is TGCGCCAGCAGGCCCGGGACAGGAGCATACGAGCAGTACTTC. This encodes CASRPGTGAYEQYF.

Note on this clone: The junction departs from the called germline gene at one end, perhaps through a read error. The chain employs TRBV7-2 and TRBJ1-1, with D perhaps matching TRBD1 (5 bases). CDR3 length: 16 amino acids. The germline V gene has CDR1 SGHTA and CDR2 FQGNSA. The CDR3 DNA is TGTGCCAGCAGCCTAGCGCGGGGGGTGGTAGACACTGAAGCTTTCTTT. Protein sequence: CASSLARGVVDTEAFF. Combining the CDR3 with reference TRBV7-2 and TRBJ1-1 gives the whole variable domain GAGVSQSPSNKVTEKGKDVELRCDPISGHTALYWYRQSLGQGLEFLIYFQGNSAPDKSGLPSDRFSAERTGGSVSTLTIQRTQQEDSAVYLCASSLARGVVDTEAFFGQGTRLTVV.

In this sample, this clone turned up once. V is TRBV28 and J is TRBJ2-7; TRBD2 aligns across 7 bases. Germline CDR1 MDHEN, CDR2 SYDVKM. This CDR3 region has 14 residues. J lost 2 bases, V lost 5 bases, and 6 bases had no gene match. As DNA, the CDR3 is TGTGCCAGCAGTCTCGGACTAGGAACCTACGAGCAGTACTTC. Amino acid sequence: CASSLGLGTYEQYF.

The chain joins TRBV6-1 to TRBJ2-2, with D possibly matching TRBD1 (6 bases). The CDR3 extends over 15 amino acids. Trimming shortened V by 7 bases and J by 2 bases, and 14 bases separated the two germline ends. The germline V gene has CDR1 MNHNS and CDR2 SASEGT. CDR3 region: CASTRGWTNTGELFF. DNA for the CDR3: TGTGCCAGCACCAGGGGTTGGACTAACACCGGGGAGCTGTTTTTT.